This T cell receptor (beta chain) was sequenced in a study of CD8 T cells in Susac syndrome. The authors reverse transcribed roughly 0.5 to 1 ug RNA with random hexamers. The amplification used immunoSEQ multiplex PCR on TCR beta CDR3; it spanned 54 Vbeta and 13 Jbeta. Using its own MiXCR run on the immunoSEQ multiplex PCR reads, TCRdb lists one record per CDR3 protein. The table lists fewer than 200,000 distinct CDR3 sequences, approximately 95% of them singletons. The multiple sclerosis control group was made up of treatment-naive patients with stable or active relapsing-remitting disease. Trimming removed 2 bases at V and 2 bases at J, with 13 bases between. Germline lookup yields CDR1 MNHEY and CDR2 SMNVEV (reference sequence). There are 15 residues in the CDR3.

The source of this sequence is a human donor with multiple sclerosis. The chain joins TRBV27 to TRBJ2-7; D possibly matches TRBD1 or TRBD2 (5 bases each). The sequencing sample was made of CD8+ T cells from PBMCs. The CDR3 sequence: CASSLVRGRAYEQYF. The DNA for the CDR3 is TGTGCCAGCAGTTTAGTGAGGGGAAGGGCCTACGAGCAGTACTTC.